This entry lists 10 T cell receptor beta chains sequenced from one sample in a study of control samples from healthy donors and cancer patients. TCRdb keeps only in-frame clones here, not all; method: immunoSEQ multiplex PCR. This table holds fewer than 90,000 clones, roughly 90% found once. The specimen sequenced was blood. These receptors all come from a woman aged 50 to 60 in good health.

This clone was found once. The chain uses TRBV19 and TRBJ2-7; 9 bases are shared with TRBD2. V was pared by 6 bases and J by 5 bases, with 8 bases of the junction left unmatched. Germline-derived CDR1 and CDR2 are LNHDA and SQIVND (reference sequence). CDR3 length: 14 residues. CDR3 region: CASRSRGGVNEQYF. For the CDR3, the DNA is TGTGCCAGTAGGTCCCGCGGGGGGGTGAACGAGCAGTACTTC.

This rearrangement joins TRBV3-1 (or the pseudogene TRBV3-2) to TRBJ1-2; D not certain. The CDR3 extends over 13 amino acids. V lost 4 bases, J lost 3 bases, and 9 bases lay in between. Germline loops: CDR1 LGHDT, CDR2 YNNKEL (reference sequence). The CDR3 DNA follows: TGTGCCAGCAGCCGAAGGCAGGACTATGGCTACACCTTC. Residues: CASSRRQDYGYTF.

The V gene is TRBV7-8, the J gene TRBJ2-7; D gene ambiguous. V was clipped by 2 bases and J by 8 bases, with 13 bases between them. CDR1 is SGHVS and CDR2 is FQNEAQ in the germline V gene. This CDR3 comprises 13 residues. CDR3 loop: CASSLTSAAKQYF. The DNA for the CDR3 is TGTGCCAGCAGCTTAACGTCGGCAGCGAAGCAGTACTTC.

Points on this clone: One end of the junction does not line up with germline, which may come from a read error. The chain is built from TRBV4-1 and TRBJ2-2; 8 bases are a match to TRBD1. Per germline, CDR1 MGHRA and CDR2 YSYEKL. This CDR3 has 15 amino acids. The CDR3, as DNA: TGCGCCAGCAGCGAAGAGGACAGGGCCACCGGGGAGCTGTTTTTT. Translation gives CASSEEDRATGELFF.

V usage is TRBV6-5 and J usage is TRBJ2-7; no firm D call. Germline lookup yields CDR1 MNHEY and CDR2 SVGAGI. The germline V and J ends were trimmed by 2 bases and 6 bases, with 11 bases remaining between them. The CDR3 runs 13 residues. CDR3 nucleotides: TGTGCCAGCAGTTACGGCACCAAAGGCGAGCAGTACTTC. This sequence encodes CASSYGTKGEQYF.

This chain joins TRBV6-5 and TRBJ2-7; 7 nucleotides line up with TRBD1. In germline, CDR1 is MNHEY, CDR2 SVGAGI. The CDR3 sequence is 14 residues long. The ends lost 4 bases at V and 2 bases at J; junction bases unmatched: 5. For the CDR3, the DNA is TGTGCCAGCAGTTTGGACAGGACCACCTACGAGCAGTACTTC. Its translation: CASSLDRTTYEQYF.

The chain uses TRBV5-1 and TRBJ2-7, with no clear D. Germline lookup yields CDR1 SGHRS and CDR2 YFSETQ. Trimming took off 0 bases at V and 1 base at J, with 8 bases between the two ends. The CDR3 runs to 14 residues. The CDR3 DNA sequence: TGCGCCAGCAGCTTGGAATACACTTCCTACGAGCAGTACTTC. This encodes CASSLEYTSYEQYF. Supplemented by reference TRBV5-1 and TRBJ2-7, the full variable domain reads KAGVTQTPRYLIKTRGQQVTLSCSPISGHRSVSWYQQTPGQGLQFLFEYFSETQRNKGNFPGRFSGRQFSNSRSEMNVSTLELGDSALYLCASSLEYTSYEQYFGPGTRLTVT.

The gene calls are TRBV5-1 and TRBJ2-3, with a tentative D call TRBD1 (6 bases). With 4 bases removed from V and 8 bases from J, the gap between germline ends came to 17 bases. In germline, CDR1 is SGHRS, CDR2 YFSETQ. The CDR3 runs to 14 residues. The CDR3 loop reads CASSNEGGMGTQYF. CDR3 in DNA: TGCGCCAGCAGCAACGAAGGGGGTATGGGTACGCAGTATTTT.

The CDR3 DNA reads as TGCGCCAGCAGCGTTAGGGATTTCGGCTACACCTTC. Amino acids: CASSVRDFGYTF. V is TRBV5-1 and J is TRBJ1-2; D remains unclear. Germline V lookup: CDR1 SGHRS, CDR2 YFSETQ. The CDR3 has 12 amino acids. Trimming pared 4 bases from V and 8 bases from J, leaving 12 bases between. Drawing the rest from reference TRBV5-1 and TRBJ1-2, the complete variable domain is KAGVTQTPRYLIKTRGQQVTLSCSPISGHRSVSWYQQTPGQGLQFLFEYFSETQRNKGNFPGRFSGRQFSNSRSEMNVSTLELGDSALYLCASSVRDFGYTFGSGTRLTVV.

This chain uses TRBV2 with TRBJ1-2; D might be TRBD1 (5 bases). This CDR3 has 13 residues. V lost 7 bases to trimming and J lost 12 bases, with 21 bases between them. Germline CDR1 SNHLY, CDR2 FYNNEI. The CDR3 DNA sequence: TGTGCCAGCACCCCTAGTGAGGGGTTAATTGACACCTTC. This sequence encodes CASTPSEGLIDTF. The entire variable domain, with the rest obtained from reference TRBV2 and TRBJ1-2, is as follows: EPEVTQTPSHQVTQMGQEVILRCVPISNHLYFYWYRQILGQKVEFLVSFYNNEISEKSEIFDDQFSVERPDGSNFTLKIRSTKLEDSAMYFCASTPSEGLIDTFGSGTRLTVV.